One and the same sample provided the 21 T cell receptor beta chains below, sequenced in a study of spatial heterogeneity in lung cancer. One entry per CDR3 protein, called by TCRdb with MiXCR from the 5' RACE reads. In the table there are 25,000 to 35,000 distinct CDR3 sequences, 5% to 6% of which are singletons. Regarding time point: blood at routine non-recurrence follow-up after resection. The sequencing here drew on PBMCs, taken at follow-up. The receptors were sampled from a female donor with early-stage non-small cell lung cancer.

This clonotype occurred many times. The V gene is TRBV27, the J gene TRBJ1-5, with D hard to call. Per the germline V gene, CDR1 is MNHEY and CDR2 is SMNVEV (reference sequence). Trimming stripped 5 bases from V and 6 bases from J, with 11 bases between. CDR3 size: 13 residues. The CDR3 bases are TGTGCCAGCAGTGAGGGCGCAGGTCAGCCCCAGCATTTT. Translating it yields CASSEGAGQPQHF.

This clonotype was detected only a few times. DNA of the CDR3: TGTGCCAGCAGTTACGGGGCACGGAACACTGAAGCTTTCTTT. Its protein product is CASSYGARNTEAFF. This sequence joins TRBV6-5 and TRBJ1-1; a weak D match, TRBD1 (5 bases). The V and J ends lost 2 bases and 1 base respectively, with 8 bases between them. The CDR3 loop spans 14 amino acids. Looked up from germline, CDR1 is MNHEY and CDR2 is SVGAGI.

J is TRBJ1-1 and V is TRBV7-9, with D uncertain. Germline-derived CDR1 and CDR2 are SEHNR and FQNEAQ (reference sequence). V was cut by 6 bases and J by 1 base, with 9 bases left in between. The CDR3 totals 13 residues. The DNA for the CDR3 is TGTGCCAGCAGTTACACCCGGAACACTGAAGCTTTCTTT. This sequence encodes CASSYTRNTEAFF.

The sample holds many counts of this clonotype. The gene calls are TRBV2 and TRBJ2-4; D is possibly TRBD1 (6 bases). There are 14 residues in the CDR3. V lost 6 bases, J lost 5 bases, and 14 bases lay in between. From germline, CDR1 is SNHLY and CDR2 FYNNEI. Here the CDR3 reads CASRDTGTQNIQYF. The CDR3, as DNA: TGTGCCAGCAGGGATACAGGGACCCAAAACATTCAGTACTTC.

This clonotype came up many times. This rearrangement joins TRBV12-3 or TRBV12-4 to TRBJ2-1; possible D gene TRBD1, 5 bases. The CDR3 consists of 16 residues. Trimming left V 8 bases short and J 7 bases short, with 24 bases between. CDR3 sequence (DNA): TGTGCCAGCCTCCCCAGACGAGTGGGGCAGAGGAATGAGCAGTTCTTC. Translating gives CASLPRRVGQRNEQFF.

The chain is built from TRBV29-1 and TRBJ2-5; tentative D call: TRBD2 (6 bases). The CDR3 is 13 amino acids. V gave up 7 bases and J gave up 2 bases, with 14 bases separating them. Germline lookup yields CDR1 SQVTM and CDR2 ANQGSEA. The CDR3 bases are TGCAGCGCTATACCGGGACTTCAAGAGACCCAGTACTTC. This sequence encodes CSAIPGLQETQYF.

This clonotype has at least ten counts. The chain carries TRBV3-1 and TRBJ1-1; the D gene is possibly TRBD1 (6 bases). The CDR3 is made up of 17 amino acids. Trimming pared 0 bases from V and 0 bases from J, leaving 14 bases between. From germline, CDR1 is LGHDT and CDR2 YNNKEL (reference sequence). The CDR3 nucleotides are TGTGCCAGCAGCCAAGATCCAAGAGGGACATTGAACACTGAAGCTTTCTTT. Protein: CASSQDPRGTLNTEAFF.

Many counts were recorded for this clonotype. The J gene is TRBJ2-3, the V gene TRBV28; the D is unclear. Germline V gives CDR1 MDHEN, CDR2 SYDVKM. The CDR3 extends over 17 amino acids. The germline V and J ends were trimmed by 5 bases and 0 bases, with 18 bases remaining between them. CDR3 sequence reads: CASSTAYSPSSTDTQYF. In DNA, the CDR3 is TGTGCCAGCAGTACTGCGTACTCCCCCTCTAGCACAGATACGCAGTATTTT.

This clonotype was counted many times. The chain recombines TRBV20-1 with TRBJ2-5; 9 nucleotides align to TRBD1. V dropped 3 bases and J dropped 1; count of bases not matched to a gene: 6. This CDR3 has 15 residues. Germline V gene sequence: CDR1 DFQATT, CDR2 SNEGSKA (reference sequence). In DNA, the CDR3 is TGCAGTGCTAGTCCCTCACAGGGGGCCCAAGAGACCCAGTACTTC. Translated: CSASPSQGAQETQYF.

This clonotype was seen only a few times. The V call is TRBV28, the J call TRBJ1-2; 8 positions agree with TRBD1. The CDR3 spans 17 residues. CDR1 MDHEN and CDR2 SYDVKM come from the germline V gene. J gave up 4 bases and V 5 bases, and 15 bases lay outside the gene matches. CDR3 nucleotide sequence: TGTGCCAGCAGTCCCCCCCTTCCTCCGGGACAGGCCTATGGCTACACCTTC. This gives the protein CASSPPLPPGQAYGYTF.

This clonotype occurred many times. The chain has TRBV20-1 and TRBJ1-5; D possibly corresponds to TRBD1 (5 bases). CDR3 size: 15 residues. The V gene lost 1 base and the J gene lost 5 bases, with 15 bases spanning the gap. The germline V gene has CDR1 DFQATT and CDR2 SNEGSKA (reference sequence). The CDR3 spells CSARGRGGGDQPQHF. In DNA form, the CDR3 reads TGCAGTGCTAGAGGTCGGGGGGGAGGAGATCAGCCCCAGCATTTT.

There are many counts of this clonotype. The V gene is TRBV4-1, the J gene TRBJ2-7; D perhaps matches TRBD1 (7 bases). This CDR3 is built from 18 residues. CDR1 and CDR2 from the germline V gene are MGHRA and YSYEKL. V lost 4 bases and J lost 2, with 24 bases in between. The CDR3 nucleotides are TGCGCCAGCAGCCTGTATTACCGGGACAGCGGGCCCGCCTACGAGCAGTACTTC. Its protein product is CASSLYYRDSGPAYEQYF.

This clonotype was seen many times. The chain recombines TRBV20-1 with TRBJ2-3; a weak D match, TRBD2 (5 bases). V lost 6 bases to trimming and J lost 4 bases, with 14 bases between them. The CDR3 runs to 13 residues. Germline V lookup: CDR1 DFQATT, CDR2 SNEGSKA (reference sequence). The CDR3 here is CSAEGAIPDTQYF. As DNA, the CDR3 is TGCAGTGCCGAGGGCGCCATCCCAGATACGCAGTATTTT.

The rearrangement joins TRBV19 to TRBJ2-7; D ambiguous. This CDR3 has 10 amino acids. The V end was cut by 7 bases, the J end by 6 bases, with 7 bases between. Germline lookup yields CDR1 LNHDA and CDR2 SQIVND (reference sequence). The CDR3, as DNA: TGTGCCAGTACCTCAGGCGAGCAGTACTTC. Protein: CASTSGEQYF.

In its sample, this clonotype was seen many times. The chain links TRBV7-9 to TRBJ1-2; D is possibly TRBD1 (5 bases). The CDR3 sequence is 13 residues long. V lost 5 bases and J 8 bases, leaving 15 bases between the germline ends. The germline CDR1 and CDR2 sequences are SEHNR and FQNEAQ (reference sequence). The DNA of the CDR3 is TGTGCCAGCAGCCACGAGACCCGGGGGGGCTACACCTTC. Its translation: CASSHETRGGYTF. The variable domain in full, with the rest retrieved from reference TRBV7-9 and TRBJ1-2, is DTGVSQNPRHKITKRGQNVTFRCDPISEHNRLYWYRQTLGQGPEFLTYFQNEAQLEKSRLLSDRFSAERPKGSFSTLEIQRTEQGDSAMYLCASSHETRGGYTFGSGTRLTVV.

This clonotype showed up many times. The chain is built from TRBV20-1 and TRBJ1-1, with TRBD1 matching over 11 bases. V lost 3 bases to trimming and J lost 7 bases; unmatched junction nucleotides: 10. CDR1 and CDR2 from the germline V gene are DFQATT and SNEGSKA (reference sequence). CDR3 length: 15 amino acids. In DNA, the CDR3 is TGCAGTGCTAGCAAAATGGGACAGGGGGTTGATGAAGCTTTCTTT. It translates to CSASKMGQGVDEAFF.

This clonotype was observed at least ten times. The chain is built from TRBV20-1 and TRBJ2-2; possible D gene TRBD1, 6 bases. This CDR3 spans 14 amino acids. Trimming left V 3 bases short and J 6 bases short, with 14 bases between. Germline V gene data show CDR1 as DFQATT and CDR2 as SNEGSKA (reference sequence). CDR3 sequence reads: CSASRQGMAGELFF. As DNA, the CDR3 is TGCAGTGCTAGTCGCCAGGGGATGGCCGGGGAGCTGTTTTTT.

There are many counts of this clonotype. The rearrangement joins TRBV7-2 to TRBJ2-6; weak D call: TRBD1 (6 bases). The germline V gene encodes CDR1 SGHTA and CDR2 FQGNSA. V shed 5 bases and J shed 2 bases, with 10 bases lying between them. The CDR3 is 15 residues long. In DNA form, the CDR3 reads TGTGCCAGCAGCCCACAGGGAACTGGGGCCAACGTCCTGACTTTC. This codes for CASSPQGTGANVLTF. Based on the CDR3 plus reference TRBV7-2 and TRBJ2-6, the full variable domain is GAGVSQSPSNKVTEKGKDVELRCDPISGHTALYWYRQSLGQGLEFLIYFQGNSAPDKSGLPSDRFSAERTGGSVSTLTIQRTQQEDSAVYLCASSPQGTGANVLTFGAGSRLTVL.

This clonotype appeared a few times. V usage is TRBV5-6 and J usage is TRBJ2-5; D not certain. The CDR3 loop spans 13 amino acids. V was clipped by 2 bases and J by 5 bases, with 10 bases between them. Germline V CDR1 and CDR2: SGHDT, YYEEEE. The CDR3 DNA is TGTGCCAGCAGCTTATATAATAGTGAGACCCAGTACTTC. Protein: CASSLYNSETQYF.

V gene TRBV3-1 combines with J gene TRBJ2-2; a possible D gene is TRBD2 (7 bases). Germline V gene lookup returns CDR1 LGHDT and CDR2 YNNKEL (reference sequence). The CDR3 spans 15 residues. The V end lost 3 bases, the J end lost 4 bases, and 12 bases lay between the germline ends. The chain's CDR3 is CASSQGGQITGELFF. CDR3 coding DNA: TGTGCCAGCAGCCAGGGGGGGCAGATCACCGGGGAGCTGTTTTTT. Full variable domain (outside the CDR3, taken from reference TRBV3-1 and TRBJ2-2): DTAVSQTPKYLVTQMGNDKSIKCEQNLGHDTMYWYKQDSKKFLKIMFSYNNKELIINETVPNRFSPKSPDKAHLNLHINSLELGDSAVYFCASSQGGQITGELFFGEGSRLTVL.

This clonotype has ten or more counts. V and J are TRBV6-6 and TRBJ2-2, with TRBD2 matching 7 bases. This CDR3 has 15 amino acids. CDR1 is MNHNY, CDR2 SVGAGI, per germline (reference sequence). V lost 10 bases to trimming and J lost 5 bases; unmatched junction nucleotides: 13. Here the CDR3 DNA reads TGTGCCACCAATCGCGGGGGTGAAGGAACCGGGGAGCTGTTTTTT. It encodes CATNRGGEGTGELFF.